Below, 30 T cell receptor beta chains from the same sample are listed, as sequenced in a study of T-cell memory formation after mild COVID-19. One entry per CDR3 protein results from TCRdb running MiXCR on the 5' RACE reads. This sample carries some 120,000 distinct CDR3 sequences, about 15% of them seen once, and the ten largest clones take about 5%. The sample taken for sequencing was PBMCs or a T cell subset sorted from them (not recorded which). The source is a man between 18 and 29 years old who had mild COVID-19 (a few samples of this study predate the infection). Cell type and time point are not known.

This clonotype was detected ten times or more. V usage is TRBV6-5 and J usage is TRBJ2-2; D ambiguous. Germline assignment: CDR1 MNHEY and CDR2 SVGAGI. V lost 5 bases to trimming and J lost 4 bases, with 20 bases between them. This CDR3 contains 17 residues. CDR3 protein: CASSLYPVVAGTGELFF. Written as DNA, the CDR3 is TGTGCCAGCAGTCTCTACCCCGTGGTGGCCGGCACCGGGGAGCTGTTTTTT.

The J gene is TRBJ2-2, the V gene TRBV5-1; 11 positions match TRBD2. Germline CDR1 is SGHRS and CDR2 is YFSETQ. The CDR3 has 16 residues. V dropped 4 bases and J dropped 4; count of bases not matched to a gene: 6. The CDR3 sequence is CASSPRLAGTTGELFF. In nucleotides, the CDR3 is TGCGCCAGCAGCCCGAGACTAGCGGGGACCACCGGGGAGCTGTTTTTT. Filled out from reference TRBV5-1 and TRBJ2-2, the complete variable domain reads KAGVTQTPRYLIKTRGQQVTLSCSPISGHRSVSWYQQTPGQGLQFLFEYFSETQRNKGNFPGRFSGRQFSNSRSEMNVSTLELGDSALYLCASSPRLAGTTGELFFGEGSRLTVL.

The chain couples TRBV5-1 to TRBJ1-1; D call uncertain. The CDR3 consists of 15 residues. Trimming cost V 1 base and J 0 bases, with 10 bases left between them. CDR1 is SGHRS and CDR2 is YFSETQ in the germline V gene. For the CDR3, the DNA is TGCGCCAGCAGCTTGACCGTCACGATGAACACTGAAGCTTTCTTT. This sequence encodes CASSLTVTMNTEAFF.

This clonotype appeared a few times. A much larger clone sits a single nucleotide away, making a read error possible. V usage is TRBV5-1 and J usage is TRBJ2-3; 11 positions match TRBD2. V was pared by 3 bases and J by 4 bases, with 4 bases of the junction left unmatched. Germline V gene lookup returns CDR1 SGHRS and CDR2 YFSETQ. This CDR3 has 15 residues. DNA of the CDR3: TGCGCCAGCAGCTCGGGACTAGCGGAATCAGATACGCAGTATTTT. Protein product: CASSSGLAESDTQYF. Looking up the rest from reference TRBV5-1 and TRBJ2-3 gives the full variable domain: KAGVTQTPRYLIKTRGQQVTLSCSPISGHRSVSWYQQTPGQGLQFLFEYFSETQRNKGNFPGRFSGRQFSNSRSEMNVSTLELGDSALYLCASSSGLAESDTQYFGPGTRLTVL.

The chain uses TRBV21-1 and TRBJ1-5; the table names TRBD1, a call not compared with the DNA. TRBV21-1 is described as a pseudogene. CDR3 length equals 15 residues. The CDR3 region is CAGFKRGTGNEPQHF. In DNA, the CDR3 is TGTGCCGGATTCAAGAGGGGGACAGGTAATGAGCCCCAGCATTTT.

This clonotype showed up many times. CDR3 DNA sequence: TGTGCCAGCAGCTTGAGCGGGGGGGCCCCCGGGGAGCTGTTTTTT. Translated, it gives CASSLSGGAPGELFF. V gene TRBV7-2 combines with J gene TRBJ2-2; 10 nucleotides match TRBD2. The germline V gene encodes CDR1 SGHTA and CDR2 FQGNSA. Unmatched junction bases numbered 4, after V lost 3 bases and J lost 6 bases. The CDR3 runs to 15 residues. The variable domain in full, completed from reference TRBV7-2 and TRBJ2-2, reads GAGVSQSPSNKVTEKGKDVELRCDPISGHTALYWYRQSLGQGLEFLIYFQGNSAPDKSGLPSDRFSAERTGGSVSTLTIQRTQQEDSAVYLCASSLSGGAPGELFFGEGSRLTVL.

The chain is built from TRBV2 and TRBJ2-7; 9 positions match TRBD2. This CDR3 region has 14 residues. With 3 bases clipped from V and 5 bases from J, the junction kept 5 bases outside the gene matches. From germline, CDR1 is SNHLY and CDR2 FYNNEI. Written as DNA, the CDR3 is TGTGCCAGCAGTGATTGGGTAGCGGGGGACGAGCAGTACTTC. Translating gives CASSDWVAGDEQYF.

The chain carries TRBV20-1 and TRBJ2-3; D remains ambiguous. V was clipped by 5 bases and J by 2 bases, with 8 bases between them. Looked up from germline, CDR1 is DFQATT and CDR2 is SNEGSKA (reference sequence). This CDR3 has 12 amino acids. DNA for the CDR3: TGCAGTGCTCGACGAACCACAGATACGCAGTATTTT. Translated, it gives CSARRTTDTQYF.

This chain connects TRBV12-3 or TRBV12-4 to TRBJ2-5, with 11 bases identical to TRBD2. Unmatched junction bases numbered 5, after V lost 6 bases and J lost 2 bases. The length of the CDR3 is 15 residues. The CDR3 spells CASRKTSGGQETQYF. The CDR3 coding sequence is TGTGCCAGCAGAAAAACTAGCGGGGGACAAGAGACCCAGTACTTC.

The V gene is TRBV6-2 or TRBV6-3, the J gene TRBJ2-7; D not certain. V lost 2 bases and J lost 0, with 11 bases in between. Germline lookup yields CDR1 MNHEY and CDR2 SVGEGT. The CDR3 has 15 amino acids. The CDR3 DNA reads TGTGCCAGCAGTTACCTCCGTGCGAGCTCCTACGAGCAGTACTTC. Amino acid sequence: CASSYLRASSYEQYF.

This chain links TRBV28 with TRBJ2-3, with 10 bases that match TRBD1. V gave up 8 bases and J gave up 2 bases; unmatched junction bases: 13. The CDR3 covers 17 residues. CDR1 MDHEN and CDR2 SYDVKM come from the germline V gene. The CDR3 is CASPPSGTGEITDTQYF. CDR3 bases: TGTGCCAGCCCACCCTCCGGGACAGGGGAAATCACAGATACGCAGTATTTT.

This clonotype was observed a handful of times. V is TRBV7-2 and J is TRBJ1-1; D is possibly TRBD1 (5 bases). Trimming shortened V by 0 bases and J by 10 bases, and 12 bases separated the two germline ends. CDR1 is SGHTA and CDR2 is FQGNSA in the germline V gene. This CDR3 comprises 13 residues. The CDR3, as DNA: TGTGCCAGCAGCTTAGCGCGGGACCGTCCAGCTTTCTTT. Translation gives CASSLARDRPAFF.

This clonotype was observed a handful of times. CDR3 loop: CASSLAGDSNQPQHF. CDR3 DNA sequence: TGCGCCAGCAGCTTGGCTGGGGATAGCAATCAGCCCCAGCATTTT. The chain recombines TRBV5-1 with TRBJ1-5; D remains ambiguous. The germline V and J ends were trimmed by 0 bases and 0 bases, with 7 bases remaining between them. From germline, CDR1 is SGHRS and CDR2 YFSETQ. This CDR3 has 15 amino acids.

The chain links TRBV5-6 to TRBJ2-7; D remains ambiguous. This CDR3 comprises 15 residues. Germline V CDR1 and CDR2: SGHDT, YYEEEE. Trimming shortened V by 6 bases and J by 0 bases, and 16 bases separated the two germline ends. The CDR3 loop is CASKEAPWSSYEQYF. CDR3 DNA sequence: TGTGCCAGCAAGGAAGCGCCCTGGTCCTCCTACGAGCAGTACTTC. The full variable domain, its missing parts supplied by reference TRBV5-6 and TRBJ2-7, is DAGVTQSPTHLIKTRGQQVTLRCSPKSGHDTVSWYQQALGQGPQFIFQYYEEEERQRGNFPDRFSGHQFPNYSSELNVNALLLGDSALYLCASKEAPWSSYEQYFGPGTRLTVT.

This clonotype has more than one count but fewer than ten. The chain uses TRBV3-1 and TRBJ1-6, with D perhaps TRBD1 (6 bases). The V gene lost 5 bases and the J gene lost 5 bases, with 10 bases spanning the gap. The CDR3 has 14 residues. Germline V gene sequence: CDR1 LGHDT, CDR2 YNNKEL (reference sequence). The CDR3 nucleotides read TGTGCCAGCAGCGACAGGAGTCATAATTCACCCCTCCACTTT. Its protein product is CASSDRSHNSPLHF.

This chain links TRBV7-2 with TRBJ2-7, with a weak D call TRBD1 (6 bases). Germline V gene data show CDR1 as SGHTA and CDR2 as FQGNSA. The length of the CDR3 is 14 residues. Trimming removed 1 base at V and 3 bases at J, with 10 bases between. The CDR3 DNA sequence: TGTGCCAGCAGCTTAGACAGGGTTAACTACGAGCAGTACGTC. Translated, it gives CASSLDRVNYEQYV.

This clonotype was counted a few times. The chain carries TRBV5-1 and TRBJ2-2, with D perhaps matching TRBD1 (5 bases). Germline CDR1 reads SGHRS; CDR2 reads YFSETQ. V dropped 1 base and J dropped 4 bases, with 11 bases sitting between them. The CDR3 loop spans 15 amino acids. The CDR3 loop is CASSLIQEPTGELFF. The CDR3 DNA sequence: TGCGCCAGCAGCTTGATACAGGAGCCCACCGGGGAGCTGTTTTTT.

The V gene is TRBV20-1, the J gene TRBJ2-2; 7 bases align to TRBD1. Germline V lookup: CDR1 DFQATT, CDR2 SNEGSKA (reference sequence). Trimming took 3 bases from V and 5 from J; bases not matched to a gene: 6. The CDR3 is 14 amino acids. CDR3 sequence (DNA): TGCAGTGCTAGCGCGAACAGGGGAACCGGGGAGCTGTTTTTT. This gives the protein CSASANRGTGELFF.

The rearrangement joins TRBV20-1 to TRBJ1-3; 8 bases map to TRBD1. Germline CDR1 reads DFQATT; CDR2 reads SNEGSKA (reference sequence). V shed 8 bases, J shed 4 bases, and the junction held 4 bases outside the gene matches. The CDR3 is 12 residues long. The CDR3: CSYRGYGNTIYF. CDR3 bases: TGCAGTTACAGGGGGTACGGAAACACCATATATTTT.

As DNA, the CDR3 is TGCGCCAGCAGCCAAGAGCCAGGATCCGGGGAGCTGTTTTTT. Translating gives CASSQEPGSGELFF. The gene calls are TRBV4-3 and TRBJ2-2, with D unclear. The CDR3 length is 14 residues. V dropped 0 bases and J dropped 6 bases, with 8 bases sitting between them. Germline CDR1 reads LGHNA; CDR2 reads YSLEER.

The chain carries TRBV6-6 and TRBJ2-3; 8 bases map to TRBD1. V lost 4 bases to trimming and J lost 0 bases; unmatched junction nucleotides: 3. CDR1 and CDR2 (germline): MNHNY, SVGAGI (reference sequence). The CDR3 sequence is 15 residues long. DNA for the CDR3: TGTGCCAGCAGTTCGACAGGGGTTAGCACAGATACGCAGTATTTT. Its translation is CASSSTGVSTDTQYF.

This chain uses TRBV12-3 or TRBV12-4 with TRBJ1-2; 7 bases fit TRBD1. This CDR3 has 15 residues. V lost 2 bases, J lost 4 bases, and 7 bases stayed unmatched. The CDR3 DNA sequence: TGTGCCAGCAGTTTAACAGGGGTTGGGAGCTATGGCTACACCTTC. Its translation is CASSLTGVGSYGYTF.

V gene TRBV10-3 combines with J gene TRBJ2-7; 11 bases match TRBD1. Trimming removed 10 bases from V and 1 base from J; junction bases left unmatched: 15. The V gene's germline CDR1 is ENHRY and CDR2 SYGVKD. The CDR3 is 17 amino acids. DNA of the CDR3: TGTGCCACCTCCCCGGGACAGGGGGGAGGAAAATCCTACGAGCAGTACTTC. It is translated as CATSPGQGGGKSYEQYF.

This clonotype came up a few times. The chain combines TRBV4-3 with TRBJ2-1; 10 positions match TRBD2. The length of the CDR3 is 16 residues. Germline V CDR1 and CDR2: LGHNA, YSLEER. V was clipped by 5 bases and J by 3 bases; unmatched bases: 7. The CDR3 sequence: CASSFERGGIYNEQFF. The CDR3 DNA reads TGCGCCAGCAGCTTCGAGCGGGGGGGTATCTACAATGAGCAGTTCTTC.

The chain carries TRBV20-1 and TRBJ2-5; D is unclear. The CDR3 covers 15 residues. Germline V gene sequence: CDR1 DFQATT, CDR2 SNEGSKA (reference sequence). V was shortened by 3 bases and J by 5 bases, with 19 bases between the two germline ends. The CDR3: CSASGRNLLGETQYF. DNA of the CDR3: TGCAGTGCTAGTGGACGGAACCTCCTAGGGGAGACCCAGTACTTC.

This clonotype has a single count. This sequence joins TRBV5-1 and TRBJ2-6, with D uncertain. In germline, CDR1 is SGHRS, CDR2 YFSETQ. The ends were cut back, 4 bases at V and 4 bases at J, with 9 bases in the middle. This CDR3 contains 14 residues. The CDR3 reads CASSRSAGANVLTF. As DNA, the CDR3 is TGCGCCAGCAGCCGGTCGGCGGGGGCCAACGTCCTGACTTTC.

This clonotype occurred many times. This rearrangement joins TRBV5-1 to TRBJ1-1, with TRBD1 identical over 7 bases. J lost 1 base, V lost 1 base, and 4 bases had no gene match. The CDR3 contains 15 residues. Germline V gives CDR1 SGHRS, CDR2 YFSETQ. CDR3 in amino acids: CASSLFGQENTEAFF. CDR3 bases: TGCGCCAGCAGCTTGTTTGGACAGGAGAACACTGAAGCTTTCTTT. The whole variable domain, filled in from reference TRBV5-1 and TRBJ1-1, reads KAGVTQTPRYLIKTRGQQVTLSCSPISGHRSVSWYQQTPGQGLQFLFEYFSETQRNKGNFPGRFSGRQFSNSRSEMNVSTLELGDSALYLCASSLFGQENTEAFFGQGTRLTVV.

This clonotype was recorded at least ten times. The V call is TRBV6-5, the J call TRBJ2-5; D is unclear. There are 15 residues in the CDR3. Germline values: CDR1 MNHEY, CDR2 SVGAGI. V gave up 7 bases and J gave up 5 bases, with 20 bases separating them. The CDR3 region has the DNA TGTGCCAGCACCGCGGTGGGGAATATTTGGGAGACCCAGTACTTC. This codes for CASTAVGNIWETQYF.

V usage is TRBV7-3 and J usage is TRBJ2-5; D is perhaps TRBD2 (7 bases). Germline V gene sequence: CDR1 SGHTA, CDR2 FQGTGA. V was clipped by 5 bases and J by 4 bases, with 14 bases between them. This CDR3 is built from 14 residues. The CDR3 nucleotides are TGTGCCAGCAGCAAAGGGGGGGGCACAGAGACCCAGTACTTC. Amino acids: CASSKGGGTETQYF.

This clonotype was counted only a few times. The chain joins TRBV11-2 to TRBJ2-1; D might be TRBD2 (6 bases). CDR3 length: 15 amino acids. Trimming stripped 4 bases from V and 6 bases from J, with 16 bases between. From germline, CDR1 is SGHAT and CDR2 FQNNGV. CDR3 coding DNA: TGTGCCAGCAGCTCCCACGTTGCGGGGTCCAATGAGCAGTTCTTC. Translation: CASSSHVAGSNEQFF.